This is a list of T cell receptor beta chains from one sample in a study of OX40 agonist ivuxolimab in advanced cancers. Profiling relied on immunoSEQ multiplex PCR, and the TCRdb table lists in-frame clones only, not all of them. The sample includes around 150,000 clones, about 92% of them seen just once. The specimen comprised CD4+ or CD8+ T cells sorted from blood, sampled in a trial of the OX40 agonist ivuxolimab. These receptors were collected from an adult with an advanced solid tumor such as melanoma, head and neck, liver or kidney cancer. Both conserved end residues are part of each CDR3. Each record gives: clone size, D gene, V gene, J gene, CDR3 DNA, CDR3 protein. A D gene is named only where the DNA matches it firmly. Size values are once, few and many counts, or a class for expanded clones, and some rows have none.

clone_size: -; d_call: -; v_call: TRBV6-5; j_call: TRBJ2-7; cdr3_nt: TGTGCCAGCAGTTTATCGCCGGGTTCCTTTTACGAGCAGTACTTC; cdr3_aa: CASSLSPGSFYEQYF
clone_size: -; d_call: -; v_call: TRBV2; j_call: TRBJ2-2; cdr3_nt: TGTGCCAGCAGAGAAAGGGACACAGGCCCCAAGGACACCGGGGAGCTGTTTTTT; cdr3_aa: CASRERDTGPKDTGELFF
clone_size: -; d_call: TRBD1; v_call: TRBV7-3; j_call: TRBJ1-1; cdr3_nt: TGTGCCAGCAGGGAGGGAGGGACAGGACGGAACACTGAAGCTTTCTTT; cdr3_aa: CASREGGTGRNTEAFF
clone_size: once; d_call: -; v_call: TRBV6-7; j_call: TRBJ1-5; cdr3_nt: TGTGCCAGCAGTACCCTCGGCCCGATCAATAGCAATCAGCCCCAGCATTTT; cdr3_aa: CASSTLGPINSNQPQHF
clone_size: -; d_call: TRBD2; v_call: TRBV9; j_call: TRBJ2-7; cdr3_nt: TGTGCCAGCAGCGTAGGACTAGCGGGGAACTACGAGCAGTACTTC; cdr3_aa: CASSVGLAGNYEQYF
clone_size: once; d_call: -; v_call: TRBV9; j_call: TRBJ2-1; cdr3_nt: TGTGCCAGCAGCCCGGAGGGGGAACTCACTAAGGCTCACAATGAGCAGTTCTTC; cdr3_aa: CASSPEGELTKAHNEQFF
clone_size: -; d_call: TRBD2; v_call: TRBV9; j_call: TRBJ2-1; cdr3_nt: TGTGCCAGCAGCGTAGCTAGGCGGGAGCCGGACAATGAGCAGTTCTTC; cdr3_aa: CASSVARREPDNEQFF
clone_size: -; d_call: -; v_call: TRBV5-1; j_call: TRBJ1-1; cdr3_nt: TGCGCCAGCAGCTCCCGGACAGCGAACACTGAAGCTTTCTTT; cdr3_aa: CASSSRTANTEAFF
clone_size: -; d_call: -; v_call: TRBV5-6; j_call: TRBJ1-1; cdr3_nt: TGTGCCAGCAGCTCATACAGGGTATGGAACACTGAAGCTTTCTTT; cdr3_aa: CASSSYRVWNTEAFF
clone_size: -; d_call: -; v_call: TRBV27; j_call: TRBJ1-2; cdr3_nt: TGTGCCAGCAGTTTATCCTCTTCGGACATCTATGGCTACACCTTC; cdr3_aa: CASSLSSSDIYGYTF
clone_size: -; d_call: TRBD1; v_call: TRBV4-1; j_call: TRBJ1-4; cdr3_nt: TGCGCCAGCAGCCCCGGTCACAGGGGTGATGAAAAACTGTTTTTT; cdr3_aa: CASSPGHRGDEKLFF
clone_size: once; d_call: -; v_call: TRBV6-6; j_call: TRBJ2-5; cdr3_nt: TGTGCCAGCAGTTACGGGGCCGCCACGGCAGAGACCCAGTACTTC; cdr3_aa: CASSYGAATAETQYF
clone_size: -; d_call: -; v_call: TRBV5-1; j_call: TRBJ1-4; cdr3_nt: TGCGCCAGCAGCTTGGCCGGGACGTCGGCAACTAATGAAAAACTGTTTTTT; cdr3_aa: CASSLAGTSATNEKLFF
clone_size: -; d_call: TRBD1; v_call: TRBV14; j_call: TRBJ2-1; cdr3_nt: TGTGCCAGCAGCCAAGATAAAGGGACAGGCGAGTTCTTC; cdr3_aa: CASSQDKGTGEFF
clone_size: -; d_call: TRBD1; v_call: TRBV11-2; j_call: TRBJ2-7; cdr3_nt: TGTGCCAGCAGCCCTTGGGCCGGGACAGGGGGCTACGAGCAGTACTTC; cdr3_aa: CASSPWAGTGGYEQYF
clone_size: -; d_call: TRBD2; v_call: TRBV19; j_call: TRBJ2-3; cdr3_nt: TGTGCCAGTAGCCCTCTTCGCGGGGGACGCACAGATACGCAGTATTTT; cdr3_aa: CASSPLRGGRTDTQYF
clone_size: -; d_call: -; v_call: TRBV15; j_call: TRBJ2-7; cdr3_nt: TGTGCCACCAGCAGAGATTTCCGACCGACCTACGAGCAGTACTTC; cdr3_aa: CATSRDFRPTYEQYF
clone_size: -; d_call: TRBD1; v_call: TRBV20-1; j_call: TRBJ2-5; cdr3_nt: TGCAGTGTTAACAGGGGGGAGACCCAGTACTTC; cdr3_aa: CSVNRGETQYF
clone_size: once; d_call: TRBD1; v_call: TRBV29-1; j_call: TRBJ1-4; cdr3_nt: TGCAGCGTTGAGCCCAGGGGGGAGCACGAAAAACTGTTTTTT; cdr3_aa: CSVEPRGEHEKLFF
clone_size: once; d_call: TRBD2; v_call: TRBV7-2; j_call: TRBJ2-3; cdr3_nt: TGTGCCAGCAGCCCTCTAGCGGGGCCCACAGATACGCAGTATTTT; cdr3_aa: CASSPLAGPTDTQYF
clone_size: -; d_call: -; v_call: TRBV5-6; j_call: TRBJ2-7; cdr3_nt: TGTGCCAGCAGCCCTCGGGGGGCGCCTCACGAGCAGTACTTC; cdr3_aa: CASSPRGAPHEQYF
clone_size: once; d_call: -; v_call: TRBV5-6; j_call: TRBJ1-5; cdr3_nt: TGTGCCAGCAGCCGACGACGGAGCAATCAGCCCCAGCATTTT; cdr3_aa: CASSRRRSNQPQHF
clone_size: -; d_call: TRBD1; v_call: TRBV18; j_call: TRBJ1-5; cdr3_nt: TGTGCCAGCTCACCAGACAGGGCGGCACAGCCCCAGCATTTT; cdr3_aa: CASSPDRAAQPQHF
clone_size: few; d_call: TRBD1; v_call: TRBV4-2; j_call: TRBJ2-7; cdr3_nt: TGTGCCAGCAGCCAAGGCCCCGGACAGGGGGAATACGAGCAGTACTTC; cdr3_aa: CASSQGPGQGEYEQYF
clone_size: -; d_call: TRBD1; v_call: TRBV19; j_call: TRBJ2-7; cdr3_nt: TGTGCCAGTAGTATTTCTCCGGGACAGGGGTTTCGGTACTTC; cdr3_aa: CASSISPGQGFRYF
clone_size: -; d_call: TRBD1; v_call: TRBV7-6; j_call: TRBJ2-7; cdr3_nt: TGTGCCAGCAGCTTAGGGACAGGGACCTACGAGCAGTACTTC; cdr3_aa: CASSLGTGTYEQYF
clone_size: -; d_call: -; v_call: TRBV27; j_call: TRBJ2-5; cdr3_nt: TGTGCCAGCAGTTTAGGGGACAACGGACAGACCCAGTACTTC; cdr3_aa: CASSLGDNGQTQYF
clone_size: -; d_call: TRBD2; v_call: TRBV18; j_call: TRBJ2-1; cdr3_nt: TGTGCCAGCTCACCACAGCGGGAGGAACAGTTCTTC; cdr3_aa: CASSPQREEQFF
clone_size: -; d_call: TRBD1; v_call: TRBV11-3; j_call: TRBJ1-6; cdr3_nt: TGTGCCACCGGGACAGTAGGAAATTCACCCCTCCACTTT; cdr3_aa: CATGTVGNSPLHF
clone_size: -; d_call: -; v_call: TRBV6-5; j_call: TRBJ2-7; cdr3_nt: TGTGCCAGCACTGAGCCGGGATTCTCCTACGAGCAGTACTTC; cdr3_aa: CASTEPGFSYEQYF
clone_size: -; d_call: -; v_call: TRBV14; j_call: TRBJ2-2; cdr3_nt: TGTGCCAGCCGGGGCAGGGTAAGTGATTCCGGGGAGCTGTTTTTT; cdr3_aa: CASRGRVSDSGELFF
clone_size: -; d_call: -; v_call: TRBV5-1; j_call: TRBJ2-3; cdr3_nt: TGCGCCAGCAGGAGGGGCACAGATACGCAGTATTTT; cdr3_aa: CASRRGTDTQYF
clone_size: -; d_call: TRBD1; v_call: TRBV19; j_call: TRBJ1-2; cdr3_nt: TGTGCCAGTATTCAACAATCTCCACTGGGACAGAACCCCTATGGCTACACCTTC; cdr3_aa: CASIQQSPLGQNPYGYTF
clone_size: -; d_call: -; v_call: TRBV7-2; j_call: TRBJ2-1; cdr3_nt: TGTGCCAGCAGCTTAGCAGGATTCTACAATGAGCAGTTCTTC; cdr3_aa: CASSLAGFYNEQFF
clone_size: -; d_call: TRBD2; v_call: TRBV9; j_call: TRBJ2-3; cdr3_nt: TGTGCCAGCAGCCCCCGGGGGGGGGACTATCGCACAGATACGCAGTATTTT; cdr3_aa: CASSPRGGDYRTDTQYF
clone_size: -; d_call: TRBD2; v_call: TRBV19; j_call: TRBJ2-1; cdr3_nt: TGTGCCAGTAGGAGGGAGGGGTACAATGAGCAGTTCTTC; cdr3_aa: CASRREGYNEQFF
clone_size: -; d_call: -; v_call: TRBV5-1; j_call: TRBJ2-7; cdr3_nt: TGCGCCAGCAGCTCGACCCTCGAGGTATACGAGCAGTACTTC; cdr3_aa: CASSSTLEVYEQYF
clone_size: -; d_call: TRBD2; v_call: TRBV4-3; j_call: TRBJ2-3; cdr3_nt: TGCGCCAGCAGCCAAGAACGGCTAGCGGGTACGCAGTATTTT; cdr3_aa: CASSQERLAGTQYF
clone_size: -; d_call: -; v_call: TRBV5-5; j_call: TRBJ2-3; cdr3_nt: TGTGCCAGCAGCTTGGGAATGGGTAAGACAGATACGCAGTATTTT; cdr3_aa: CASSLGMGKTDTQYF
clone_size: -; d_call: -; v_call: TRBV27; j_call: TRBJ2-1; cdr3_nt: TGTGCCAGCAGTTTATTTGCCAGGGAAAACAATGAGCAGTTCTTC; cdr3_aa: CASSLFARENNEQFF
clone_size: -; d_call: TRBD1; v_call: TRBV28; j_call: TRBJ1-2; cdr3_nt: TGTGCCAGCAGCCGGCCCAAGGGGGCGGTGGGGTATGGCTACACCTTC; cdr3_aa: CASSRPKGAVGYGYTF
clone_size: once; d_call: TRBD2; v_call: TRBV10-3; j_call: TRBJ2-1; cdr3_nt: TGTGCCATCAGTGTCACTAGCGGGAGTAACAATGAGCAGTTCTTC; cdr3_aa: CAISVTSGSNNEQFF
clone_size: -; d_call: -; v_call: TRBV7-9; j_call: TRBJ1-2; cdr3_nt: TGTGCCAGCAGCTTAGCTTATGGCTACACCTTC; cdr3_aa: CASSLAYGYTF
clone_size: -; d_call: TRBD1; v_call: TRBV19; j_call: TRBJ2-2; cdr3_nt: TGTGCCAGTAGTATAGGGAGGACAGGGGACACCGGGGAGCTGTTTTTT; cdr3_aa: CASSIGRTGDTGELFF
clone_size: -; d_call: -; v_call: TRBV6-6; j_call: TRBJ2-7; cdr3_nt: TGTGCCAGCAGTCCCCGGCATTGGTCCTACGAGCAGTACTTC; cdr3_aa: CASSPRHWSYEQYF